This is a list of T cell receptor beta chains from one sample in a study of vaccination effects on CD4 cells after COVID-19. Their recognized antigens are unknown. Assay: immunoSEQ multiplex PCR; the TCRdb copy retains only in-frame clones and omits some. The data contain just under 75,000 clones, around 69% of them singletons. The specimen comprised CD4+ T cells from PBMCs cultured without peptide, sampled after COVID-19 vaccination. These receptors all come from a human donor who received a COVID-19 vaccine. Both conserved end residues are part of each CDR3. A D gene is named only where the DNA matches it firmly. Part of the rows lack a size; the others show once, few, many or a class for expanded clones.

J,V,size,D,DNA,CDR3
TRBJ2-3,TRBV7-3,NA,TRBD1,TGTGCCAGCAGCTCTAGGGGGACAGGTTCAGATACGCAGTATTTT,CASSSRGTGSDTQYF
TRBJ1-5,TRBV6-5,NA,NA,TGTGCCAGCAGTCCCCTCGTGGGGCCCCAGCATTTT,CASSPLVGPQHF
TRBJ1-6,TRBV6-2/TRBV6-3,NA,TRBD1,TGTGCCAGCAGCAACAGGGGGGAAAATTCACCCCTCCACTTT,CASSNRGENSPLHF
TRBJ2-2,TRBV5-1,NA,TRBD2,TGCGCCAGCAGCTCCGAGCTAGCGGGAACCGGGGAGCTGTTTTTT,CASSSELAGTGELFF
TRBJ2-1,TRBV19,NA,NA,TGTGCCAGTAGTACGGGAAAGGATATAGCAGTGAATGAGCAGTTCTTC,CASSTGKDIAVNEQFF
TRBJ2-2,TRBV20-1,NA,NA,TGCAGTGCTAGTTCGCCAGCGAACACCGGGGAGCTGTTTTTT,CSASSPANTGELFF
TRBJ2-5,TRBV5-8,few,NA,TGTGCCAGCCCCACGTGGAGCGGCCAAGAGACCCAGTACTTC,CASPTWSGQETQYF
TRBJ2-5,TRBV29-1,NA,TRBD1,TGCAGCATCGGGACAGCTCAAGAGACCCAGTACTTC,CSIGTAQETQYF
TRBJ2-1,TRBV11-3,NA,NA,TGTGCCAGCAGCTCCACGCTCATGTCAGGGCAGTTCTTC,CASSSTLMSGQFF
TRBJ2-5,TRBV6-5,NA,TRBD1,TGTGCCAGCAGCGCGGGCACAACAGGGGACGAGACCCAGTACTTC,CASSAGTTGDETQYF
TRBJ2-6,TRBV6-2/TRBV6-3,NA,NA,TGTGCCAGCAGTTGGGCAGCTAATAACGGTGCCAACGTCCTGACTTTC,CASSWAANNGANVLTF
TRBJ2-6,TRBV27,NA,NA,TGTGCCAGCAGCAAAAGCAGCTCTGGGGCCAACGTCCTGACTTTC,CASSKSSSGANVLTF
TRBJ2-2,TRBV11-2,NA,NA,TGTGCCAGCAGCTTAGTAAGGGGGACCGGGGAGCTGTTTTTT,CASSLVRGTGELFF
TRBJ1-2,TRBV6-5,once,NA,TGTGCCAGCAGTCCCTACGACAGAAACTATGGCTACACCTTC,CASSPYDRNYGYTF
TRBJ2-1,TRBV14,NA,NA,TGTGCCAGCAGCCAGCTCCCTCAGGACAGCTCCTACAATGAGCAGTTCTTC,CASSQLPQDSSYNEQFF
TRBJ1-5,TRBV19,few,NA,TGTGCCAGTTCCCCTGGTGGAGGGTTAAGGCAGCCCCAGCATTTT,CASSPGGGLRQPQHF
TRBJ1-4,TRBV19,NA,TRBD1,TGTGCCAGTAGTATAAAGGACAGGGGAACTAATGAAAAACTGTTTTTT,CASSIKDRGTNEKLFF
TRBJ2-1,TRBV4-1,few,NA,TGCGCCAGCAGCTCAAGAAACGCTGGACGCCTTGACAATGAGCAGTTCTTC,CASSSRNAGRLDNEQFF
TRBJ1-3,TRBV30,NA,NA,TGTGCCTGGAGCCAACATTCGGGATTACGCTCTGGAAACACCATATATTTT,CAWSQHSGLRSGNTIYF
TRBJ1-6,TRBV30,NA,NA,TGTGCCTGGAGCCGGTCGGAAAATTCACCCCTCCACTTT,CAWSRSENSPLHF
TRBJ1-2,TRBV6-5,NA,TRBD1,TGTGCCAGCAGATTCGGGGACAGGGTTTTTGGCTACACCTTC,CASRFGDRVFGYTF
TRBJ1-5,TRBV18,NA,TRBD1,TGTGCCAGCTCACCAATCGGACAGGGGAATCAGCCCCAGCATTTT,CASSPIGQGNQPQHF
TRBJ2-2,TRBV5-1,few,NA,TGCGCCAGCAGCGTCAGGGAGGCCGGGGAGCTGTTTTTT,CASSVREAGELFF
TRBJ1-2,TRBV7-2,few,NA,TGTGCCAGCAGCTCGCCCACTAGCCCCCGGACAGCGAACTATGGCTACACCTTC,CASSSPTSPRTANYGYTF
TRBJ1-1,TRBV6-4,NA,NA,TGTGCCAGCAGCCCCAGGGCAGGGAACACTGAAGCTTTCTTT,CASSPRAGNTEAFF
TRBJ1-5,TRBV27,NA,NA,TGTGCCAGCAGTTTATTGAGAGGTAATCAGCCCCAGCATTTT,CASSLLRGNQPQHF
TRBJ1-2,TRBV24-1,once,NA,TGTGCCACCAGTGGAACGGCGACGATCGGGGGCGGCTACACCTTC,CATSGTATIGGGYTF
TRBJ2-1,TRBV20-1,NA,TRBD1,TGCAGTGCTAGTAAACAGGGGGATGAGCAGTTCTTC,CSASKQGDEQFF
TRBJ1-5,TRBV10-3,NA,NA,TGTGCCATCACCCCGGACAGTAGCAATCAGCCCCAGCATTTT,CAITPDSSNQPQHF
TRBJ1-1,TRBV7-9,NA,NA,TGTGCCAGCAGCTCCTCAGGTGTCATGAACACTGAAGCTTTCTTT,CASSSSGVMNTEAFF
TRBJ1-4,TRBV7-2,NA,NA,TGTGCCAGCAGCCGGGCAGGGTTGGCTAATGAAAAACTGTTTTTT,CASSRAGLANEKLFF
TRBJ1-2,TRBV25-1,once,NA,TGTGCCAGCAGTGCCCTCGGACGGGACTATGGCTACACCTTC,CASSALGRDYGYTF
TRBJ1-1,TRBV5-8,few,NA,TGTGCCAGCAGCTCCAGGGTGATTATAGCCACTGAAGCTTTCTTT,CASSSRVIIATEAFF
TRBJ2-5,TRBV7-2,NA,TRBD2,TGTGCCAGCAGCATTAGCGGGGGCGGGGAGACCCAGTACTTC,CASSISGGGETQYF
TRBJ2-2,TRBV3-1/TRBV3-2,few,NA,TGTGCCAGCAGCCCCCGGACTGGGAACACCGGGGAGCTGTTTTTT,CASSPRTGNTGELFF
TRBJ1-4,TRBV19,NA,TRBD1,TGTGCCAGTAGCCCAGACAGGGGGAATGAAAAACTGTTTTTT,CASSPDRGNEKLFF
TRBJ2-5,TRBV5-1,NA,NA,TGCGCCAGCAGCAACACCGAAACCCAGTACTTC,CASSNTETQYF
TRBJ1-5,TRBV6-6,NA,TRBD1,TGTGCCAGCAGTTCTCAGGGGACAGCCAATCAGCCCCAGCATTTT,CASSSQGTANQPQHF
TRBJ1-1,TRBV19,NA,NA,TGTGCCAGCGTCAGGCAGGGCGGATTTAGCCTTGAGATGAACACTGAAGCTTTCTTT,CASVRQGGFSLEMNTEAFF
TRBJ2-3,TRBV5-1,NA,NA,TGCGCCAGCAGCTTGGGCGGACAGAGGTCGGATACGCAGTATTTT,CASSLGGQRSDTQYF
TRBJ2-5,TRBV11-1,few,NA,TGTGCCAGCAGCTTTCAGCGAGAGACCCAGTACTTC,CASSFQRETQYF
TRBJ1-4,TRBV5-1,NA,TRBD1,TGCGCCAGCAGCCCATTGGGACAGGGTCGGGAAAAACTGTTTTTT,CASSPLGQGREKLFF
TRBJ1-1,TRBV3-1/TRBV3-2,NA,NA,TGTGCCAGCAGCCAGAAGAACCTGGGGACTGAAGCTTTCTTT,CASSQKNLGTEAFF
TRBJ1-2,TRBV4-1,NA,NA,TGCGCCAGCAGCCAAGACATAGCTAACTATGGCTACACCTTC,CASSQDIANYGYTF
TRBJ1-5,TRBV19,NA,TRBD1,TGTGCCAGTAGTTCACAGGGGGCGCATGGCCAGCATTTT,CASSSQGAHGQHF
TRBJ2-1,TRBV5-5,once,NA,TGTGCCAGCAGCTTCCTACAGGGACGGGGGCAGTTCTTC,CASSFLQGRGQFF
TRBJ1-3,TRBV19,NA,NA,TGTGCCAGTAGTATAGTAGGGTTCTCTGGAAACACCATATATTTT,CASSIVGFSGNTIYF
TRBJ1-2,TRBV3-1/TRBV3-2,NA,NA,TGTGCCAGCAGCCGAAGCCAGGGCCAGGGCTATGGCTACACCTTC,CASSRSQGQGYGYTF
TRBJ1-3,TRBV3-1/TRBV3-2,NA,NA,TGTGCCAGCAGCTCCCTTGGAAACACCATATATTTT,CASSSLGNTIYF
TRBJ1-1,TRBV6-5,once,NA,TGTGCCAGCAGTTACAGGCAGGGCACTGAAGCTTTCTTT,CASSYRQGTEAFF
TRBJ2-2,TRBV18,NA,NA,TGTGCCAGCTCACCGGACGACCGTACTTGGAACACCGGGGAGCTGTTTTTT,CASSPDDRTWNTGELFF
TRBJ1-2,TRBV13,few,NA,TGTGCCAGCAGCTCGGCTCAGGGGAACTATGGCTACACCTTC,CASSSAQGNYGYTF
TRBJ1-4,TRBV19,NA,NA,TGTGCCAGTAGTAGTCGGGACACCTTTGCAACTAATGAAAAACTGTTTTTT,CASSSRDTFATNEKLFF